This T cell receptor beta chain was captured by sequencing in a study of CD8 T cells in ankylosing spondylitis (dated 2017 in TCRdb). As for the study more broadly: To find TCR variants linked to disease, the study profiled T cell receptor beta repertoires in ankylosing spondylitis patients and healthy donors. The full study cohort was made up of about 24 ankylosing spondylitis patients and about a hundred healthy donors. Peripheral blood was sampled, and synovial fluid was additionally collected from ankylosing spondylitis patients. General study outcomes and caveats: The disease-linked clones showed a CD8+ phenotype and occurred at relatively low frequencies in peripheral blood. Blood from ankylosing spondylitis patients appeared to be characterized by a TCR beta motif composed of roughly 8 highly homologous amino acid variants. Some motif variants had previously been reported in the synovial fluid and blood of reactive arthritis patients, which suggests shared mechanisms of disease initiation. According to the report, matched synovial fluid samples from ankylosing spondylitis patients were significantly enriched for the disease-linked clones.

The sequencing machine was an Illumina HiSeq 2500. TCR beta libraries were prepared by quantitative 5'-RACE with molecular barcodes. On the authors' methods: A new computational method, built on a probabilistic model of VDJ rearrangement, was used to identify disease-linked TCR variants. In TCRdb, the public reads were trimmed at Q25 with fastp and aligned with MiXCR, with productive beta chains retained. Every distinct CDR3 protein forms one entry, paired with its most common genes and DNA. TCRdb's processing, not the study's, gives the V and J calls here. This sample lists 300,000 to 350,000 distinct CDR3 sequences; about 15% were detected once. Of the sample, less than 1.1% is held by the ten largest clones. Comments on this clonotype: Its cognate antigen has yet to be identified. No much larger clone exists at a distance of one base, and base qualities are not known.

The V and J ends are trimmed by 5 bases and 12 bases, leaving 14 bases between them. As encoded in the germline V gene (reference sequence), CDR1 is WNHNN while CDR2 is SYGVQD. The CDR3 sequence holds 11 residues, the cysteine and phenylalanine included. Of the read, only the CDR3 DNA is kept; its 33 bases are in frame from base 1. The source material was blood, either unsorted or a sorted T cell fraction (not recorded which). This receptor chain uses TRBV10-1 and TRBJ2-7, and the D gene may be TRBD1, 6 bases matching. This TCR was recovered from a male donor with ankylosing spondylitis or in good health (not recorded which). The CDR3 amino acid sequence is: CASSSPGHTYF. The DNA is as follows: TGCGCCAGCAGTTCGCCGGGACACACGTACTTC.